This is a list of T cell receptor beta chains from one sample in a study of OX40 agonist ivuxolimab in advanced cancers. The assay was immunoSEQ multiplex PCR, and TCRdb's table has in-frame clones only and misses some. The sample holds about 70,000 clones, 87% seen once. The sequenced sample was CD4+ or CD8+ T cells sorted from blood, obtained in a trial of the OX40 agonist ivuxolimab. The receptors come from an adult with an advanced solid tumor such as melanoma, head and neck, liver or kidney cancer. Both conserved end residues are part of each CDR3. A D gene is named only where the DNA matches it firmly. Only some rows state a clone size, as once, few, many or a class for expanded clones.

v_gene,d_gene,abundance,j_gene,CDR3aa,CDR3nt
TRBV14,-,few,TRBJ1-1,CASSQTENTEAFF,TGTGCCAGCAGCCAAACTGAGAACACTGAAGCTTTCTTT
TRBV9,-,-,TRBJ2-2,CASSPRQAGNSGELFF,TGTGCCAGCAGCCCCAGACAAGCAGGGAATTCCGGGGAGCTGTTTTTT
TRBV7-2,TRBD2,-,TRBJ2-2,CASSLVAGANTGELFF,TGTGCCAGCAGCTTAGTTGCGGGGGCGAACACCGGGGAGCTGTTTTTT
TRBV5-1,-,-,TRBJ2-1,CASTEAYNEQFF,TGCGCCAGCACGGAGGCTTACAATGAGCAGTTCTTC
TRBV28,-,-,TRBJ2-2,CASSFVRGSVTGELFF,TGTGCCAGCAGTTTCGTCCGGGGATCAGTTACCGGGGAGCTGTTTTTT
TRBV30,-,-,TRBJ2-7,CAWSVMREEQYF,TGTGCCTGGAGTGTAATGAGGGAAGAGCAGTACTTC
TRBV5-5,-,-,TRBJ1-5,CASSSAPGDSNQPQHF,TGTGCCAGCAGCTCAGCACCAGGGGATAGCAATCAGCCCCAGCATTTT
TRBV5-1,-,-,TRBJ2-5,CASSDDQETQYF,TGCGCCAGCAGCGATGACCAAGAGACCCAGTACTTC
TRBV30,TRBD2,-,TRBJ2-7,CAWSVGREGYEQYF,TGTGCCTGGAGTGTAGGGCGGGAGGGCTACGAGCAGTACTTC
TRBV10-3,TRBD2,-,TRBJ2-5,CATRTSVDETQYF,TGTGCCACCCGGACTAGCGTCGATGAGACCCAGTACTTC
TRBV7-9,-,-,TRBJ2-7,CASSLVGGDEQYF,TGTGCCAGCAGCTTAGTAGGAGGGGACGAGCAGTACTTC
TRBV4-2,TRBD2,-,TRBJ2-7,CASSPGASGSRTYEQYF,TGTGCCAGCAGCCCGGGGGCTAGCGGGAGTCGGACCTACGAGCAGTACTTC
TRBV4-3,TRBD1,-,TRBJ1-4,CASSQDYRGEKLFF,TGCGCCAGCAGCCAAGATTACAGGGGCGAAAAACTGTTTTTT
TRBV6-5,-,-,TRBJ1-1,CASSHRLDRNTEAFF,TGTGCCAGCAGCCATCGACTGGACAGGAACACTGAAGCTTTCTTT
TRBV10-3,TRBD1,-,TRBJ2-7,CAISEVGGQGIYEQYF,TGTGCCATCAGTGAGGTTGGCGGACAGGGGATTTACGAGCAGTACTTC
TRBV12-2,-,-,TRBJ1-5,CASRWGGVRDQPQHF,TGTGCAAGTCGCTGGGGAGGGGTCCGAGATCAGCCCCAGCATTTT
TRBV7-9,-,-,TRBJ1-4,CASSQGFTAATNEKLFF,TGTGCCAGCAGCCAAGGGTTTACAGCCGCAACTAATGAAAAACTGTTTTTT
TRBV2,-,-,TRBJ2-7,CASSVYKGSGEQYF,TGTGCCAGCAGTGTATACAAGGGTTCGGGCGAGCAGTACTTC
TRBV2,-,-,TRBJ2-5,CASRGPGRETQYF,TGTGCCAGCAGGGGTCCGGGGAGAGAGACCCAGTACTTC
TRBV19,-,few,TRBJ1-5,CASSIFESPQHF,TGTGCCAGTAGTATATTCGAATCCCCCCAGCATTTT
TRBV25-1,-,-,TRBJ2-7,CASSGLRDTQPYEQYF,TGTGCCAGCAGTGGATTACGGGACACCCAACCCTACGAGCAGTACTTC
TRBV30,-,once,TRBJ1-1,CARAGMNTEAFF,TGTGCCCGGGCCGGTATGAACACTGAAGCTTTCTTT
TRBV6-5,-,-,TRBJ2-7,CASSSGGKPYEQYF,TGTGCCAGCAGTAGCGGCGGGAAGCCGTACGAGCAGTACTTC
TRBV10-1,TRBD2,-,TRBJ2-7,CASSESLAGSYYEQYF,TGCGCCAGCAGTGAGTCCTTAGCGGGAAGCTACTACGAGCAGTACTTC
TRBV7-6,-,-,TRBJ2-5,CASSLDPEEGETQYF,TGTGCCAGCAGCTTAGATCCGGAGGAGGGAGAGACCCAGTACTTC
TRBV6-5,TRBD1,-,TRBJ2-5,CASSPTTGGIETQYF,TGTGCCAGCAGTCCTACGACAGGGGGCATAGAGACCCAGTACTTC
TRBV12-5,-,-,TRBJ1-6,CASGFWATQNFNNSPLHF,TGTGCTAGTGGTTTTTGGGCGACCCAGAATTTTAATAATTCACCCCTCCACTTT
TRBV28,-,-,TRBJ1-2,CASSTLWETLYGYTF,TGTGCCAGCAGTACCCTCTGGGAGACACTCTATGGCTACACCTTC
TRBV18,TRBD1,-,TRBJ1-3,CASSRTGDSGNTIYF,TGTGCCAGCTCTCGGACAGGCGACTCTGGAAACACCATATATTTT
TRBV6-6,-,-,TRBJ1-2,CASSYPTDGGYTF,TGTGCCAGCAGTTACCCGACAGACGGCGGCTACACCTTC
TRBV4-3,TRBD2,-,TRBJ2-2,CASSLSSGGTGELFF,TGCGCCAGCAGCCTCTCATCGGGGGGCACCGGGGAGCTGTTTTTT
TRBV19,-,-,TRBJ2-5,CASSEGTRPETQYF,TGTGCCAGTTCCGAGGGGACAAGGCCGGAGACCCAGTACTTC
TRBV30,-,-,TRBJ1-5,CAWTSRINQPQHF,TGTGCCTGGACTTCCCGGATCAATCAGCCCCAGCATTTT
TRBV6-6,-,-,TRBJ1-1,CASTGTVNTEAFF,TGTGCCAGTACCGGGACGGTGAACACTGAAGCTTTCTTT
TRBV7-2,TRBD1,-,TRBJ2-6,CASSTGDPGANVLTF,TGTGCCAGCAGCACAGGGGATCCCGGGGCCAACGTCCTGACTTTC
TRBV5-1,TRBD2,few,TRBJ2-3,CASSLATSGSMVTDTQYF,TGCGCCAGCAGCTTGGCTACTAGCGGGAGTATGGTCACAGATACGCAGTATTTT
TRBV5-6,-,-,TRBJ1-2,CASSLGGIYGYTF,TGTGCCAGCAGCTTGGGCGGAATCTATGGCTACACCTTC
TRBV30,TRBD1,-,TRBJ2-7,CAWKRGQSYEQYF,TGTGCCTGGAAGAGGGGGCAGTCCTACGAGCAGTACTTC
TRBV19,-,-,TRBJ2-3,CASRGRGADTQYF,TGTGCCAGTAGGGGTAGGGGGGCGGATACGCAGTATTTT
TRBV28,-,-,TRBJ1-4,CASSLLTEKLFF,TGTGCCAGCAGTTTGCTTACGGAAAAACTGTTTTTT
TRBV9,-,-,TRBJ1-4,CASSADQGGEKLFF,TGTGCCAGCAGCGCTGACCAGGGCGGTGAAAAACTGTTTTTT
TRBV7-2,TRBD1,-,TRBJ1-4,CASSSTGPYAHEKLFF,TGTGCCAGCAGCTCGACAGGGCCCTACGCCCATGAAAAACTGTTTTTT
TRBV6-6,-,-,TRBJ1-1,CASTNRKGLAEAFF,TGTGCCAGCACAAACCGCAAGGGGCTAGCTGAAGCTTTCTTT
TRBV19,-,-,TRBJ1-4,CASSTLDSGTNEKLFF,TGTGCCAGTAGTACTTTGGACAGCGGAACTAATGAAAAACTGTTTTTT
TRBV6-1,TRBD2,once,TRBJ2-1,CASSEVFITSGTNEQFF,TGTGCCAGCAGTGAAGTTTTTATAACTAGCGGGACCAATGAGCAGTTCTTC
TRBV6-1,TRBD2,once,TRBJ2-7,CASSPSGFSYEQYF,TGTGCCAGCAGTCCTAGCGGGTTCTCCTACGAGCAGTACTTC
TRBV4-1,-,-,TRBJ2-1,CASSQDVGGNEQFF,TGCGCCAGCAGCCAAGATGTAGGGGGCAATGAGCAGTTCTTC
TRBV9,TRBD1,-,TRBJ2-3,CASSPNRGTGDTQYF,TGTGCCAGCAGCCCCAACAGGGGCACGGGGGATACGCAGTATTTT
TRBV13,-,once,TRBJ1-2,CASSAQGKIYGYTF,TGTGCCAGCAGTGCACAGGGAAAAATCTATGGCTACACCTTC
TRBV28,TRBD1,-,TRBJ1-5,CASSHGGQSNQPQHF,TGTGCCAGCAGCCACGGGGGACAGTCGAATCAGCCCCAGCATTTT